This TCR beta chain was sequenced during a study of naive and memory T cell subsets. CD4 T cells were positively selected, then CD8 T cells from the CD4-negative fraction. In this sample, this clonotype turned up a few times. Its antigen is undetermined. Both TRBC1 and TRBC2 were covered by a beta constant-region primer of two equimolar oligonucleotides. Four rounds of PCR amplified the ligated cDNA using nested alpha and beta constant-region primers plus SP2. TCRdb reanalysed the UMI-ligation and nested PCR reads using MiXCR and keeps one entry per CDR3 protein. This table has fewer than 150,000 distinct CDR3 sequences, about 20% appearing once. Broader study findings: In CD4 and CD8 cells, diversity dropped from naive through EMRA. Over 85% of naive TCR sequences appeared only once, unlike memory subsets. Naive repertoires, especially CD8, held a few larger clonotypes, possibly memory cells re-expressing CD45RA.

In germline, CDR1 is ENHRY, CDR2 SYGVKD. Trimming left V 10 bases short and J 2 bases short, with 15 bases between. CDR3 length equals 13 residues. The source material was naive CD8+ T cells from blood. The chain links TRBV10-3 to TRBJ2-7; a weak D match, TRBD2 (7 bases). The clonotype comes from a human donor in good health. The CDR3 DNA is TGTGCCACAGGGGAGGGACGGACCTACGAGCAGTACTTC. It encodes CATGEGRTYEQYF.